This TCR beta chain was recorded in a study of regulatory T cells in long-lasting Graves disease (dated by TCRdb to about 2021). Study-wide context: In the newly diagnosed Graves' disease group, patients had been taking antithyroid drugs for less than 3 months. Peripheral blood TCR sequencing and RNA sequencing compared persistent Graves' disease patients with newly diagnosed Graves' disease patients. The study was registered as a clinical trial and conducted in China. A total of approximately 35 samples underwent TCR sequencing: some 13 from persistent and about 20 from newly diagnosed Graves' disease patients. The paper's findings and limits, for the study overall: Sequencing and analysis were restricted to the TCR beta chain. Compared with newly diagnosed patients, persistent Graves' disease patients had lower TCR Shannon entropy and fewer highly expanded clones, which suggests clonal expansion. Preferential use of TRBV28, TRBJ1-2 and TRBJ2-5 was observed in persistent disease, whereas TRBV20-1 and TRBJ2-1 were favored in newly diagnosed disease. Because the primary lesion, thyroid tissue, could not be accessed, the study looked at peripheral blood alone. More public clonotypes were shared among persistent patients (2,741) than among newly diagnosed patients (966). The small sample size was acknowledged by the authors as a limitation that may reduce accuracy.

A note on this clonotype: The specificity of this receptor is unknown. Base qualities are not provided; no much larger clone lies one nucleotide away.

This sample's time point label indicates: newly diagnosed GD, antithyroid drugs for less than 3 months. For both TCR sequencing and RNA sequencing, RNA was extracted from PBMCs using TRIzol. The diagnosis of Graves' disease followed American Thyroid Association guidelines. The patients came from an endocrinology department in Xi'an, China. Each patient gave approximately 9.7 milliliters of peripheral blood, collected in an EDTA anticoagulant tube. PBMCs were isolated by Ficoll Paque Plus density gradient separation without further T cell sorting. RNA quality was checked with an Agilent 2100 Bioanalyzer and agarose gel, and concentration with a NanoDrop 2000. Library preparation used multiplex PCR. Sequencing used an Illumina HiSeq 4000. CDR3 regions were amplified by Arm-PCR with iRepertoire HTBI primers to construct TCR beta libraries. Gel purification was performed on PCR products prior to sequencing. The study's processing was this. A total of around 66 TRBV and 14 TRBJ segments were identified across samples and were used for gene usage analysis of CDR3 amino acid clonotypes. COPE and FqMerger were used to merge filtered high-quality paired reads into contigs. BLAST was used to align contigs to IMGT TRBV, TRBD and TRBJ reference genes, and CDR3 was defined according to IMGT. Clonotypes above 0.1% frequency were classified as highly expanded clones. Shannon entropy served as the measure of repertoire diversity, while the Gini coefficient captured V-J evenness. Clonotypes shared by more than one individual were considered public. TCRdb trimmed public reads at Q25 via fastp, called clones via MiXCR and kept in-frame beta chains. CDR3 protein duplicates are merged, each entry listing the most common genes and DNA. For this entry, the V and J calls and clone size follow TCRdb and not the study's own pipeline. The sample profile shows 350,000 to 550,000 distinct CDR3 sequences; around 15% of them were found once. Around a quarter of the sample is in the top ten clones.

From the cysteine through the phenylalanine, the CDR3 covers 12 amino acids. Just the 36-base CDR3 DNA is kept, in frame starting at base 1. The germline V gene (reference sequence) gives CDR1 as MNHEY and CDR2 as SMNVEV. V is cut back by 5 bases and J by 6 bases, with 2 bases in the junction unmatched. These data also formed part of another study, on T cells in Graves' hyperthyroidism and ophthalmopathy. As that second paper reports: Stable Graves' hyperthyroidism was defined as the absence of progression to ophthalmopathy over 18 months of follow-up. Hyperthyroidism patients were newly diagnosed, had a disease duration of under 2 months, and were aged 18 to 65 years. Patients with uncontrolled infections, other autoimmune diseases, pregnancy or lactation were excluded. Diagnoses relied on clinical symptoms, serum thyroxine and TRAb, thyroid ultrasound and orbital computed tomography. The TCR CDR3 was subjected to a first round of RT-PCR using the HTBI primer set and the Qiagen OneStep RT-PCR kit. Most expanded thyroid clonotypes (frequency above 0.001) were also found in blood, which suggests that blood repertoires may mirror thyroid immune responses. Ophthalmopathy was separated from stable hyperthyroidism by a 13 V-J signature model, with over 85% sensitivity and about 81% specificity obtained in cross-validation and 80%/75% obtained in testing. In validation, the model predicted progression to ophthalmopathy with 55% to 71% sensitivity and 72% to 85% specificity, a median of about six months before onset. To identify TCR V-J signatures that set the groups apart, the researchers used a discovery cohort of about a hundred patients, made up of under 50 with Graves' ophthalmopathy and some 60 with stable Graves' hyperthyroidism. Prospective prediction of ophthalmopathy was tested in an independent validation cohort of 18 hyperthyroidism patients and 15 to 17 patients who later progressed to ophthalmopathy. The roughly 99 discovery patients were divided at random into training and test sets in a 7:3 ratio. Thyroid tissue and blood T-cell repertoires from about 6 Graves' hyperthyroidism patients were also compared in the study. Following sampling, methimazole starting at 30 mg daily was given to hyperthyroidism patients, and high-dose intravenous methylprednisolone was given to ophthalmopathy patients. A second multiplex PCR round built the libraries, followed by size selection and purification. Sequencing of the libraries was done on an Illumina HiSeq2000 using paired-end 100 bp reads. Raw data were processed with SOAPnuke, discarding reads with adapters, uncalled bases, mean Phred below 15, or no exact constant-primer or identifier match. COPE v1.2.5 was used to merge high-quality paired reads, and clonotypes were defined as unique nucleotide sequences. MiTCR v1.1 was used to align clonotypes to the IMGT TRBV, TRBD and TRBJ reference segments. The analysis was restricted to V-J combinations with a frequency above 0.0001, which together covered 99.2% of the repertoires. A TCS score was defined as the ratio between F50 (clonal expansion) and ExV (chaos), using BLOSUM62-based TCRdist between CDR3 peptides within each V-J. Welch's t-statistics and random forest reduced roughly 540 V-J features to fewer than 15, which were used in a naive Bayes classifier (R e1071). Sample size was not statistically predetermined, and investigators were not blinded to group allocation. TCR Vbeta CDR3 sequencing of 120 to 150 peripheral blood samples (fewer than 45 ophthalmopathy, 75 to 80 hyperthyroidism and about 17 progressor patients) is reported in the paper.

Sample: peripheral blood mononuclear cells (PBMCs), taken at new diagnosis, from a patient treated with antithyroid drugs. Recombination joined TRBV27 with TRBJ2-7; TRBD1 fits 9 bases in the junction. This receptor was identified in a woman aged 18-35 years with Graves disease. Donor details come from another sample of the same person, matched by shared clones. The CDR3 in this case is CASSEDRGEQYF. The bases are TGTGCCAGCAGTGAGGACAGGGGCGAGCAGTACTTC.